Listed below are T cell receptor beta chains from one sample, sequenced in a study of blood T cell repertoires in COVID-19. Clones were read by immunoSEQ multiplex PCR, and TCRdb kept only the in-frame ones, dropping some. The sample yields 150,000 to 200,000 clones, around nine tenths seen once. The sequencing sample was made of peripheral blood. These receptors all stem from a man in his 60s with active or convalescent COVID-19. CDR3s leave out the opening cysteine and the closing phenylalanine or tryptophan. A D gene is named only where the DNA matches it firmly.

D gene	V gene	J gene	CDR3 protein
-	TRBV30	TRBJ1-1	AWRGPGGARTEAF
-	TRBV20-1	TRBJ2-5	SASTGFQETQY
TRBD2	TRBV9	TRBJ2-1	ASYSPGLARPEQF
TRBD1	TRBV10-3	TRBJ2-1	AIKEGQGDIPNEQF
TRBD1	TRBV19	TRBJ2-3	ASSIAGSNRGLADTQY
-	TRBV6-5	TRBJ1-1	ATKDTSFFEAF
TRBD2	TRBV18	TRBJ2-7	ASSPGTSGYEQY
-	TRBV6-5	TRBJ1-3	ASSYSRGPGGNTIY
-	TRBV5-1	TRBJ2-1	ASSQDAGGNNEQF
TRBD2	TRBV25-1	TRBJ2-5	ASSEVAGVQETQY
-	TRBV6-6	TRBJ1-5	ASSYSGGRADQPQH
-	TRBV28	TRBJ1-1	AIRQQNTEAF
-	TRBV28	TRBJ2-1	ASSLGVYNEQF
-	TRBV19	TRBJ1-5	ASSIQTGVYQPQH
TRBD1	TRBV10-3	TRBJ1-1	AISVGQMNTEAF
-	TRBV7-4	TRBJ2-4	ASSLVTGLAKNIQY
-	TRBV6-5	TRBJ2-7	ASSKRGAGYEQY
-	TRBV7-9	TRBJ1-2	ASSRSEGYT
-	TRBV12-3/TRBV12-4	TRBJ1-1	ASSPLIRAF
-	TRBV5-1	TRBJ2-7	ASSSLTVHSYEQY
-	TRBV5-1	TRBJ1-1	ASSYNQGEAF
-	TRBV27	TRBJ1-2	ASSLSQGGGYT
TRBD1	TRBV7-2	TRBJ1-5	ASSLWAGGDYQPQH
-	TRBV4-1	TRBJ1-1	ASSQVRQANTEAF
-	TRBV6-1	TRBJ1-1	ASSPRGPTEAF
TRBD1	TRBV14	TRBJ2-7	ASSQLVWDRSYEQY
TRBD1	TRBV11-3	TRBJ2-3	ASIPGTGGTDTQY
TRBD1	TRBV19	TRBJ1-2	ASSIGTGAAYGYT
-	TRBV9	TRBJ2-1	ASSVGLTLYNEQF
-	TRBV6-5	TRBJ1-2	ASSSGNYGYT
-	TRBV12-5	TRBJ1-1	ASGIGILTEAF
-	TRBV3-1/TRBV3-2	TRBJ1-3	ASSPSWFSGNTIY
TRBD1	TRBV15	TRBJ1-1	ATSSTDRAGTNTEAF
-	TRBV21-1	TRBJ2-3	ASNKRADTQY
TRBD1	TRBV7-9	TRBJ2-5	ASSMTGEVSWETQY
TRBD2	TRBV18	TRBJ2-7	ASSPNNPGLSHEQY
-	TRBV19	TRBJ1-2	ASSTIFGRDTNYGYT
TRBD1	TRBV27	TRBJ1-2	ASRGTGLHDGYT
TRBD1	TRBV5-6	TRBJ1-1	ASRKDRVNTEAF
-	TRBV20-1	TRBJ1-6	SASTGNNIPNSPLH
TRBD1	TRBV19	TRBJ2-7	ASSISRGTGVEQY
TRBD1	TRBV10-1	TRBJ2-7	ASSGTGQGDSYEQY
TRBD1	TRBV19	TRBJ1-5	ASSLRTGGNQPQH
-	TRBV14	TRBJ2-7	ASSQDRGRGHEQY
-	TRBV10-3	TRBJ1-2	AISYTNYGYT
TRBD1	TRBV7-2	TRBJ1-1	ASSLAGQGASEAF
TRBD2	TRBV11-2	TRBJ2-1	ASSLDTSGGAYNEQF
-	TRBV7-9	TRBJ1-6	ASSRDSGSPLH
-	TRBV5-4	TRBJ2-3	ASSFSLASDTQY
-	TRBV19	TRBJ2-5	ASSSQGGETQY
TRBD1	TRBV5-1	TRBJ2-2	ASSLGDRGRVSTGELF
-	TRBV27	TRBJ1-3	ASSYSSSGNTIY
TRBD2	TRBV5-1	TRBJ2-1	ASKDFTSGYNEQF
-	TRBV10-1	TRBJ2-5	ASSESGEETQY
TRBD1	TRBV6-1	TRBJ2-2	ASSEAGTGVAGELF
TRBD1	TRBV6-6	TRBJ1-4	ASSYWGQGGEKLF
TRBD1	TRBV4-2	TRBJ1-5	ASSQDRTGGDQPQH
TRBD2	TRBV3-1/TRBV3-2	TRBJ2-1	ASSQDGLAGAFSSYNEQF